These 21 T cell receptor beta chains originate from one sample sequenced in a study of T cells after yellow fever vaccination. TCRdb independently ran MiXCR on the 5' RACE reads; one entry per CDR3 protein. The table lists under 400,000 distinct CDR3 sequences, around 10% of them singletons. The source material was PBMCs, sampled on the day of the first yellow fever vaccination. Receptors originate from a man between 18 and 29 years old who received the YFV17D yellow fever vaccine.

This chain uses TRBV7-6 with TRBJ2-1, with D tentatively TRBD2 (5 bases). CDR1 and CDR2 from the germline V gene are SGHVS and FNYEAQ. Trimming shortened V by 4 bases and J by 7 bases, and 8 bases separated the two germline ends. This CDR3 comprises 12 residues. CDR3 DNA sequence: TGTGCCAGCAGCTCTAGCTGGAATGAGCAGTTCTTC. Translated, it gives CASSSSWNEQFF.

The chain links TRBV20-1 to TRBJ2-3; D gene ambiguous. CDR1 is DFQATT and CDR2 is SNEGSKA in the germline V gene (reference sequence). The ends were cut back, 1 base at V and 0 bases at J, with 5 bases in the middle. CDR3 length: 13 residues. The CDR3 nucleotides are TGCAGTGCTAGAGGGGTTAGCACAGATACGCAGTATTTT. It yields the protein CSARGVSTDTQYF.

This clonotype was observed a few times. The V gene is TRBV29-1, the J gene TRBJ2-3; D remains unclear. The CDR3 spans 14 residues. Trimming took off 3 bases at V and 0 bases at J, with 10 bases between the two ends. Germline values: CDR1 SQVTM, CDR2 ANQGSEA. CDR3 coding DNA: TGCAGCGTTGACCACGATTCTAGCACAGATACGCAGTATTTT. This sequence encodes CSVDHDSSTDTQYF.

This chain connects TRBV27 to TRBJ2-7; the D is unclear. The V end lost 3 bases, the J end lost 0 bases, and 12 bases lay between the germline ends. Germline V gene sequence: CDR1 MNHEY, CDR2 SMNVEV (reference sequence). The CDR3 sequence is 15 residues long. The CDR3 region is CASSFSRQSSYEQYF. The CDR3 bases are TGTGCCAGCAGTTTCAGTCGGCAGTCCTCCTACGAGCAGTACTTC.

The sample holds a few counts of this clonotype. This chain links TRBV12-3 or TRBV12-4 with TRBJ1-4, with D uncertain. The CDR3 covers 13 residues. The V end was cut by 6 bases, the J end by 5 bases, with 10 bases between. CDR3 amino acids: CASRDIENEKLFF. As DNA, the CDR3 is TGTGCCAGCAGAGACATAGAAAATGAAAAACTGTTTTTT.

This clonotype was found a few times. CDR3 in DNA: TGTGCCAGCAGTGAAGGTCTAGGGACGATGAACACTGAAGCTTTCTTT. Protein sequence: CASSEGLGTMNTEAFF. V gene TRBV6-1 combines with J gene TRBJ1-1; the D gene is possibly TRBD1 (5 bases). The V end lost 1 base, the J end lost 0 bases, and 12 bases lay between the germline ends. CDR1 is MNHNS and CDR2 is SASEGT in the germline V gene. The CDR3 sequence is 16 residues long.

This clonotype occurred many times. The rearrangement joins TRBV11-2 to TRBJ2-5; 7 nucleotides align to TRBD1. The junction had 4 bases not matched to a gene; V was cut back by 5 bases and J by 1 base. CDR3 length: 14 residues. CDR1 SGHAT and CDR2 FQNNGV come from the germline V gene. The CDR3: CASSPGGTQETQYF. The CDR3 nucleotides are TGTGCCAGCAGCCCAGGGGGTACCCAAGAGACCCAGTACTTC. The whole variable domain, filled in from reference TRBV11-2 and TRBJ2-5, reads EAGVAQSPRYKIIEKRQSVAFWCNPISGHATLYWYQQILGQGPKLLIQFQNNGVVDDSQLPKDRFSAERLKGVDSTLKIQPAKLEDSAVYLCASSPGGTQETQYFGPGTRLLVL.

This rearrangement joins TRBV11-2 to TRBJ2-2; no reliable D call. The CDR3 covers 14 residues. The germline gives CDR1 SGHAT, CDR2 FQNNGV. Trimming took off 2 bases at V and 7 bases at J, with 11 bases between the two ends. CDR3 DNA: TGTGCCAGCAGCTTATGGGTGATGATCGGGGAGCTGTTTTTT. It yields the protein CASSLWVMIGELFF.

This clonotype has a handful of counts. The chain couples TRBV7-2 to TRBJ2-5; TRBD2 aligns across 7 bases. The CDR3 spans 16 residues. In germline, CDR1 is SGHTA, CDR2 FQGNSA. The trim removed 2 bases at V and 2 bases at J, leaving 8 bases unmatched. CDR3 sequence: CASSLKAGRWQETQYF. The CDR3 bases are TGTGCCAGCAGCTTAAAAGCGGGGAGGTGGCAAGAGACCCAGTACTTC.

This clonotype was observed a few times. The chain uses TRBV5-1 and TRBJ2-7; TRBD1 aligns across 9 bases. Germline CDR1 is SGHRS and CDR2 is YFSETQ. The CDR3 extends over 12 amino acids. The junction had 2 bases not matched to a gene; V was cut back by 5 bases and J by 5 bases. CDR3 nucleotides: TGCGCCAGCAGGGGGACAGGGAACGAGCAGTACGTC. It specifies CASRGTGNEQYV.

This clonotype was observed a few times. This sequence joins TRBV27 and TRBJ2-1; D is unclear. Trimming took 6 bases from V and 5 from J, leaving 14 bases between them. The CDR3 runs to 14 residues. Germline V gives CDR1 MNHEY, CDR2 SMNVEV (reference sequence). The CDR3 protein is CASRWQAVHNEQFF. CDR3 DNA: TGTGCCAGCAGGTGGCAGGCTGTCCACAATGAGCAGTTCTTC.

This chain uses TRBV18 with TRBJ2-2, with 7 nucleotides matching TRBD2. Germline assignment: CDR1 KGHSH and CDR2 LQKENI. Unmatched junction bases numbered 9, after V lost 6 bases and J lost 2 bases. This CDR3 has 16 amino acids. In DNA, the CDR3 is TGTGCCAGCTCTCGGGGCAGCGGGGACAACACCGGGGAGCTGTTTTTT. This translates into CASSRGSGDNTGELFF.

The CDR3: CASSQGTGNWGKNTEAFF. In DNA form, the CDR3 reads TGTGCCAGCAGCCAGGGGACAGGGAATTGGGGAAAGAACACTGAAGCTTTCTTT. The chain employs TRBV3-1 and TRBJ1-1; TRBD1 aligns across 9 bases. V shed 3 bases, J shed 1 base, and the junction held 12 bases outside the gene matches. The CDR3 is 18 residues long. Germline lookup yields CDR1 LGHDT and CDR2 YNNKEL (reference sequence). The full variable domain, in which reference TRBV3-1 and TRBJ1-1 provide the parts outside the CDR3, is DTAVSQTPKYLVTQMGNDKSIKCEQNLGHDTMYWYKQDSKKFLKIMFSYNNKELIINETVPNRFSPKSPDKAHLNLHINSLELGDSAVYFCASSQGTGNWGKNTEAFFGQGTRLTVV.

This chain joins TRBV28 and TRBJ2-5, with D possibly TRBD1 on 5 matching bases. V was trimmed by 6 bases and J by 4 bases, leaving 12 bases between them. Germline V CDR1 and CDR2: MDHEN, SYDVKM. The CDR3 has 13 amino acids. This chain's CDR3 is CASRVGQRETQYF. The CDR3 DNA reads TGTGCCAGCAGAGTGGGGCAGCGAGAGACCCAGTACTTC.

This clonotype was counted between two and nine times. The V call is TRBV20-1, the J call TRBJ2-2; 7 bases align to TRBD1. The CDR3 contains 15 residues. Germline lookup yields CDR1 DFQATT and CDR2 SNEGSKA (reference sequence). The junction had 14 bases not matched to a gene; V was cut back by 6 bases and J by 7 bases. CDR3 in DNA: TGCAGTGCCAAAGGGACAGCCCGAGGGAGCGGGGAGCTGTTTTTT. Translation gives CSAKGTARGSGELFF.

J is TRBJ2-3 and V is TRBV30; D gene ambiguous. The CDR3 totals 14 residues. Trimming removed 0 bases at V and 2 bases at J, with 9 bases between. CDR1 and CDR2 (germline): GTSNPN, SVGIG (reference sequence). The CDR3 bases are TGTGCCTGGAGTGTACCGACCCTCACAGATACGCAGTATTTT. This encodes CAWSVPTLTDTQYF. Full variable domain (rest looked up from reference TRBV30 and TRBJ2-3): SQTIHQWPATLVQPVGSPLSLECTVEGTSNPNLYWYRQAAGRGLQLLFYSVGIGQISSEVPQNLSASRPQDRQFILSSKKLLLSDSGFYLCAWSVPTLTDTQYFGPGTRLTVL.

This clonotype appeared a few times. The genes are TRBV21-1 and TRBJ2-2; TRBD2 reflects the table's D call only, with no check against the DNA. TRBV21-1 is a pseudogene locus. The CDR3 has 19 amino acids. CDR3 sequence (DNA): TGTGCCAGCAGCAGAAAGAGGGCTAGCGGGGCTACGAACACCGGGGAGCTGTTTTTT. This gives the protein CASSRKRASGATNTGELFF.

This clonotype was recorded many times. The genes are TRBV3-1 and TRBJ1-1, with D possibly being TRBD1 (5 bases). Germline CDR1 reads LGHDT; CDR2 reads YNNKEL (reference sequence). This CDR3 has 12 residues. V was clipped by 3 bases and J by 10 bases, with 12 bases between them. For the CDR3, the DNA is TGTGCCAGCAGCCACTCTGACAGACTAGCTTTCTTT. Its protein product is CASSHSDRLAFF.

The chain has TRBV4-3 and TRBJ2-1; D unclear. Trimming stripped 0 bases from V and 7 bases from J, with 7 bases between. The germline V gene encodes CDR1 LGHNA and CDR2 YSLEER. The CDR3 sequence is 13 residues long. The CDR3 coding sequence is TGCGCCAGCAGCCAAGATCTTAGGAATGAGCAGTTCTTC. Translation gives CASSQDLRNEQFF.

This chain uses TRBV20-1 with TRBJ2-3; D is perhaps TRBD1 or TRBD2 (7 bases each). V was cut by 4 bases and J by 3 bases, with 11 bases left in between. The CDR3 is made up of 13 amino acids. The germline V gene encodes CDR1 DFQATT and CDR2 SNEGSKA (reference sequence). The CDR3 reads CSANRGGTDTQYF. As DNA, the CDR3 is TGCAGTGCTAACAGGGGAGGGACAGATACGCAGTATTTT.

This chain uses TRBV18 with TRBJ2-2; D is possibly TRBD1 or TRBD2 (5 bases each). Between the trimmed V and J ends, which lost 4 bases and 6 bases, there was a span of 12 bases. The CDR3 length is 14 residues. CDR1 KGHSH and CDR2 LQKENI come from the germline V gene. The CDR3 DNA follows: TGTGCCAGCTCACGGGGGACCTACGCCGGGGAGCTGTTTTTT. Amino acid sequence: CASSRGTYAGELFF.